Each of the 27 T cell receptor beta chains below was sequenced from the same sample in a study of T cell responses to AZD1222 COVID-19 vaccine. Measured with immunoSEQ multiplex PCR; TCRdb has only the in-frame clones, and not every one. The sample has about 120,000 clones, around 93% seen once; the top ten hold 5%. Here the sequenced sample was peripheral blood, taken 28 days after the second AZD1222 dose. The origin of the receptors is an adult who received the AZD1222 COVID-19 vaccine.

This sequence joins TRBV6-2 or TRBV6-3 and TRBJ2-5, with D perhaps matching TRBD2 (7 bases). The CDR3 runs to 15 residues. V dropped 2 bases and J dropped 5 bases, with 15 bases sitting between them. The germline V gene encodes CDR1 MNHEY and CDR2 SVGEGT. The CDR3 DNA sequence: TGTGCCAGCAGTTACCGGGGGGCAGTTGGGGAGACCCAGTACTTC. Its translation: CASSYRGAVGETQYF.

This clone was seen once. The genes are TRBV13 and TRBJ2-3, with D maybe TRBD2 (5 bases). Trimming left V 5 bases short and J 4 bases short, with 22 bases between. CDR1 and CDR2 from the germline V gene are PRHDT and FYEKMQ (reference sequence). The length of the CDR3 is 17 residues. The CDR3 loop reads CASSLVTGIQDPDTQYF. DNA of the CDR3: TGTGCCAGCAGCCTCGTCACCGGGATTCAAGATCCAGATACGCAGTATTTT.

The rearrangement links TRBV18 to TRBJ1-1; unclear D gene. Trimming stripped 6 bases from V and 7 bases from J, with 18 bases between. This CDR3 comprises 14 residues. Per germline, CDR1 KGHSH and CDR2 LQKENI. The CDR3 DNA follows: TGTGCCAGCTCGTCCGAGTGGGCGAGGAGTGAAGCTTTCTTT. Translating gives CASSSEWARSEAFF.

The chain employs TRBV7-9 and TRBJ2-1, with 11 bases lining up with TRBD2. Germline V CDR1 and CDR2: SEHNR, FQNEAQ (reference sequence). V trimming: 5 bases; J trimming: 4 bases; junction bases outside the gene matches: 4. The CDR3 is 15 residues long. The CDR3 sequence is CASSEGTSGYNEQFF. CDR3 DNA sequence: TGTGCCAGCAGCGAGGGGACTAGCGGATACAATGAGCAGTTCTTC.

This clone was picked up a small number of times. The CDR3 nucleotides read TGTGCCAGCAGCCGACAGGGTCTCGAGCAGTACTTC. This gives the protein CASSRQGLEQYF. The chain links TRBV12-3 or TRBV12-4 to TRBJ2-7; 7 nucleotides align to TRBD1. With 6 bases clipped from V and 6 bases from J, the junction kept 5 bases outside the gene matches. This CDR3 is 12 amino acids long.

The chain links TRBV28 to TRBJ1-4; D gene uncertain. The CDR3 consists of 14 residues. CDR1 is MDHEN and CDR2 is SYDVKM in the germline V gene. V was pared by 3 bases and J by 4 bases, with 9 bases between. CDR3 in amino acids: CASSFEQHNEKLFF. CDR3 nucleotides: TGTGCCAGCAGTTTCGAACAGCATAATGAAAAACTGTTTTTT.

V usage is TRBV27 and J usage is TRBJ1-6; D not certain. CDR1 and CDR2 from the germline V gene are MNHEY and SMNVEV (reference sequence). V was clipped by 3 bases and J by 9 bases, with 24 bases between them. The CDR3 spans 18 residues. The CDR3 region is CASSLFYKPREVVSPLHF. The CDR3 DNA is TGTGCCAGCAGTTTGTTTTACAAACCCCGGGAGGTAGTTTCACCCCTCCACTTT.

The CDR3 is CASSQVTSLRRTGELFF. In DNA, the CDR3 is TGTGCCAGCAGCCAGGTCACGTCGCTCCGGAGGACCGGGGAGCTGTTTTTT. The chain has TRBV7-2 and TRBJ2-2, with a possible D match to TRBD2 (5 bases). V lost 5 bases to trimming and J lost 5 bases, with 21 bases between them. This CDR3 region has 17 residues. CDR1 and CDR2 (germline): SGHTA, FQGNSA.

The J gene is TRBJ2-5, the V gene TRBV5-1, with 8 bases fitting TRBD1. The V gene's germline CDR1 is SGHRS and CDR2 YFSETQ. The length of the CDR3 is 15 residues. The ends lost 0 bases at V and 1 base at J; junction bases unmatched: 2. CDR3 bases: TGCGCCAGCAGCTTGGGGGACAGGTCCCAAGAGACCCAGTACTTC. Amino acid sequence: CASSLGDRSQETQYF.

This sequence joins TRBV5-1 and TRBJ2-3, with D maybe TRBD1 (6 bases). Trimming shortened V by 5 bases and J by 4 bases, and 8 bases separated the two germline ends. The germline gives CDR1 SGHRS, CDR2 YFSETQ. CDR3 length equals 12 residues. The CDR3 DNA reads TGCGCCAGCAGAGGGGGACCAGATACGCAGTATTTT. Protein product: CASRGGPDTQYF.

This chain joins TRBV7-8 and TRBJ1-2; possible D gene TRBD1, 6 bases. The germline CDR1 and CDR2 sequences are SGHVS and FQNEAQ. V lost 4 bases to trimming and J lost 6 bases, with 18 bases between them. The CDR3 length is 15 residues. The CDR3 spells CASSSWEQGGHGYTF. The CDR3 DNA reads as TGTGCCAGCAGCTCCTGGGAACAGGGAGGGCATGGCTACACCTTC. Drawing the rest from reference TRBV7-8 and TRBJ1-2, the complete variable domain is GAGVSQSPRYKVAKRGQDVALRCDPISGHVSLFWYQQALGQGPEFLTYFQNEAQLDKSGLPSDRFFAERPEGSVSTLKIQRTQQEDSAVYLCASSSWEQGGHGYTFGSGTRLTVV.

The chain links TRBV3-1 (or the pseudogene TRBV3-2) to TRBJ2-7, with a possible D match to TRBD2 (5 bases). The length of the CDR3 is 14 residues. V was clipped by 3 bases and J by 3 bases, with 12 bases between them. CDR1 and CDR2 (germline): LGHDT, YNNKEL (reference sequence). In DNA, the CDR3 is TGTGCCAGCAGCCATCTAGCCGCATACTACGAGCAGTACTTC. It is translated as CASSHLAAYYEQYF.

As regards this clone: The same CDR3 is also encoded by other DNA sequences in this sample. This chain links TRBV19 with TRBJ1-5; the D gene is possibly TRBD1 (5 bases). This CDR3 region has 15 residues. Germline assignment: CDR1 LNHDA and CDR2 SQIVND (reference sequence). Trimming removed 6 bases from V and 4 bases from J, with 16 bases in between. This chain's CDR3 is CASRTGGGLNQPQHF. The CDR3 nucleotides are TGTGCCAGTAGAACGGGGGGAGGGTTAAATCAGCCCCAGCATTTT.

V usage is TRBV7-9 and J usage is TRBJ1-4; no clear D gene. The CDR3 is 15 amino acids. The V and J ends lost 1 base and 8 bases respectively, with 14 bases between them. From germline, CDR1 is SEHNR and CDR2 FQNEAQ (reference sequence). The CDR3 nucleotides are TGTGCCAGCAGCTTAGAATGGGGAGTCAAGGAAAAACTGTTTTTT. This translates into CASSLEWGVKEKLFF.

Here the CDR3 reads CASGSTEAFF. CDR3 bases: TGTGCTAGTGGGAGCACTGAAGCTTTCTTT. This sequence joins TRBV12-5 and TRBJ1-1; D not resolved. The length of the CDR3 is 10 residues. Trimming stripped 6 bases from V and 4 bases from J, with 3 bases between. The germline V gene has CDR1 LGHNT and CDR2 FRNRAP. The complete variable domain, with remaining parts taken from reference TRBV12-5 and TRBJ1-1, reads DARVTQTPRHKVTEMGQEVTMRCQPILGHNTVFWYRQTMMQGLELLAYFRNRAPLDDSGMPKDRFSAEMPDATLATLKIQPSEPRDSAVYFCASGSTEAFFGQGTRLTVV.

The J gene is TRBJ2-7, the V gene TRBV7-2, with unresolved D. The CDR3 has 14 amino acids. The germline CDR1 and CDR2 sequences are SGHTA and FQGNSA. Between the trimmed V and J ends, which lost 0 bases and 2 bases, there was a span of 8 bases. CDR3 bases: TGTGCCAGCAGCTTAGCGCACCCACCCTACGAGCAGTACTTC. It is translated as CASSLAHPPYEQYF.

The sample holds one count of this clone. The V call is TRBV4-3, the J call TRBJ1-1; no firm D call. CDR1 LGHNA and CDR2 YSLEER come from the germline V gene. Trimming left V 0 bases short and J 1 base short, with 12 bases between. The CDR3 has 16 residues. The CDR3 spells CASSQDSWVKNTEAFF. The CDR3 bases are TGCGCCAGCAGCCAAGATAGCTGGGTTAAGAACACTGAAGCTTTCTTT.

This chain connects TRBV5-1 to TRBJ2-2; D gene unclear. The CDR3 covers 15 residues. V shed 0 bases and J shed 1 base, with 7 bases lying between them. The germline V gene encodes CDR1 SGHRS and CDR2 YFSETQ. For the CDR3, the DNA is TGCGCCAGCAGCTTGGCGCGGCAGAACACCGGGGAGCTGTTTTTT. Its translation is CASSLARQNTGELFF.

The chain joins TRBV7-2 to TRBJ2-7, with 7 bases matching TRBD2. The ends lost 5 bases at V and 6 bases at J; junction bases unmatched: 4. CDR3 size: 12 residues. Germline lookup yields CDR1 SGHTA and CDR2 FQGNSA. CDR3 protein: CASSRSGGEQYF. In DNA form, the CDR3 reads TGTGCCAGCAGCCGGTCGGGGGGCGAGCAGTACTTC.

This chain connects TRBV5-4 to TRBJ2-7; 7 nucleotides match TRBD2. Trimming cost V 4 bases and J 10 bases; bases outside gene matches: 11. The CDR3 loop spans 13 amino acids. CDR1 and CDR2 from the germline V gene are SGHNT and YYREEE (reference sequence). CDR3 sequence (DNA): TGTGCCAGCAGCCCCCGGACTAGTCGGGATCAGTACTTC. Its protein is CASSPRTSRDQYF.

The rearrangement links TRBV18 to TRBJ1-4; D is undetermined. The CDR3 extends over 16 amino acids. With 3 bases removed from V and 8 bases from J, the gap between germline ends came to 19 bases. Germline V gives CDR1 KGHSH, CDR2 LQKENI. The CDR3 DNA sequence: TGTGCCAGCTCACCCTCGGGCGGGAGTCTTCGGGAAAAACTGTTTTTT. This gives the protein CASSPSGGSLREKLFF.

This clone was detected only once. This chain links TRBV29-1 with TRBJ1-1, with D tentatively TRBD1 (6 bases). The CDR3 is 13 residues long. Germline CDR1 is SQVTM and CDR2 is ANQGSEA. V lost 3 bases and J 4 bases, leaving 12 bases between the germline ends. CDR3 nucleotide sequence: TGCAGCGTTGAGGAGGGGGTAGGCACTGAAGCTTTCTTT. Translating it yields CSVEEGVGTEAFF. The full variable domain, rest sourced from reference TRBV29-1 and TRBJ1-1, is SAVISQKPSRDICQRGTSLTIQCQVDSQVTMMFWYRQQPGQSLTLIATANQGSEATYESGFVIDKFPISRPNLTFSTLTVSNMSPEDSSIYLCSVEEGVGTEAFFGQGTRLTVV.

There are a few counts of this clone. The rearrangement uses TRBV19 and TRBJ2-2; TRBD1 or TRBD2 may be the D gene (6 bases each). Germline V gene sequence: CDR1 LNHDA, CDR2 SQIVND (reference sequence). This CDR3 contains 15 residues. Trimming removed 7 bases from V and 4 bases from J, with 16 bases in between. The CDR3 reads CASMRGDIGTGELFF. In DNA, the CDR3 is TGTGCCAGTATGAGGGGGGATATAGGCACCGGGGAGCTGTTTTTT.

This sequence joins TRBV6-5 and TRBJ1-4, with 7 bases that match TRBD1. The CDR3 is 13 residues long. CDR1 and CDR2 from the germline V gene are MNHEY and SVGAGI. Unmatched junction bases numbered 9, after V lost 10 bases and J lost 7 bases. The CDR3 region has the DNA TGTGCCACCAGGGAGGGGGCAAGTGAAAAACTGTTTTTT. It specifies CATREGASEKLFF.

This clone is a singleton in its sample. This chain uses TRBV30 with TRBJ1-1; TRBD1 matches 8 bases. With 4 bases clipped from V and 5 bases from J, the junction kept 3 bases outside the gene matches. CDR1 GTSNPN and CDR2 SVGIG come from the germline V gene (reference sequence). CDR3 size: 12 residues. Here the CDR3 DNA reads TGTGCCTGGATCCAGGGGGCTACTGAAGCTTTCTTT. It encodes CAWIQGATEAFF.

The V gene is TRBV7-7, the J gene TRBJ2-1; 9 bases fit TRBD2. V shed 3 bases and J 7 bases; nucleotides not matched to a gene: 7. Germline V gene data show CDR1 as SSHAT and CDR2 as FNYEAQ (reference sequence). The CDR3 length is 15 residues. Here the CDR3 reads CASSFSLAGNNEQFF. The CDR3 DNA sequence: TGTGCCAGCAGCTTCTCGCTAGCGGGAAATAATGAGCAGTTCTTC.

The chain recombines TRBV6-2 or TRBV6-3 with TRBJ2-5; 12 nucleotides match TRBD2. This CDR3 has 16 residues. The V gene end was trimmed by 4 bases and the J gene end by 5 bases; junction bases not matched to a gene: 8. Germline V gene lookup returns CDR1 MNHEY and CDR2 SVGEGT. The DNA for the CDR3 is TGTGCCAGCAGTTTCCCACTAGCGGGGGGTGATGAGACCCAGTACTTC. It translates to CASSFPLAGGDETQYF.